This T cell receptor (beta chain) was obtained from a study of siplizumab effects on memory and regulatory T cells. The method was immunoSEQ multiplex PCR; TCRdb's version includes in-frame clones alone and lacks a portion of them. The sample includes 80,000 to 130,000 clones, 91% of them seen just once. The CDR3 is made up of 14 amino acids. The germline CDR1 and CDR2 sequences are SGHKS and YYEKEE (reference sequence). Deletions cut 2 bases from V and 3 bases from J, with 12 bases between. The chain uses TRBV5-5 and TRBJ2-7; D possibly corresponds to TRBD2 (5 bases). The sequencing input was CD4+ T cells sorted from blood. The source is a human donor in good health. Some clones in this sample may be carry-over from other donors' samples. Here the CDR3 DNA reads TGTGCCAGCAGCTTAGTGGGAGAGAACTACGAGCAGTACTTC. It codes for CASSLVGENYEQYF.